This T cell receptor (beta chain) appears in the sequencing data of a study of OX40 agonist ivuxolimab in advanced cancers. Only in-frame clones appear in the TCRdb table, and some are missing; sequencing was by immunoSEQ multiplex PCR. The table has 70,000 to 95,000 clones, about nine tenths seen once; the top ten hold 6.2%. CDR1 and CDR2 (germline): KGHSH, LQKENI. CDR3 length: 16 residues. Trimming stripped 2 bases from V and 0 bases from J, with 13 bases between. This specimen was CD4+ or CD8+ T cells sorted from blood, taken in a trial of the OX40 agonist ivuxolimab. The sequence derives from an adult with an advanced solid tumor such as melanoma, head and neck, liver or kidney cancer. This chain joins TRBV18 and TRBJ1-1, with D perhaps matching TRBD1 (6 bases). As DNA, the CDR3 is TGTGCCAGCTCACCATCACATCCAGGGGTGAACACTGAAGCTTTCTTT. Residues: CASSPSHPGVNTEAFF. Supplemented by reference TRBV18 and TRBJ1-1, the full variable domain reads NAGVMQNPRHLVRRRGQEARLRCSPMKGHSHVYWYRQLPEEGLKFMVYLQKENIIDESGMPKERFSAEFPKEGPSILRIQQVVRGDSAAYFCASSPSHPGVNTEAFFGQGTRLTVV.